This T cell receptor (beta chain) appears in the sequencing data of a study of cytomegalovirus exposure and HLA in healthy donors. Study at large: A previous analysis identified 100 million to 120 million unique TCR beta sequences derived from around 200 million T cells. Membership in the Caucasian-associated ancestry cluster was found for 65% to 85% of almost 400 genotyped donors.

PCR primers comprised 60 Vbeta and 13 Jbeta primers. Profiling relied on immunoSEQ multiplex PCR, and the TCRdb table lists in-frame clones only, not all of them. Among approximately 100,000 clones listed, about 77% were seen once. The receptor was isolated from a woman in her 40s in good health and CMV-seronegative. Sample: PBMCs.

CDR3 sequence reads: CASSLGRGPKETQYF. CDR3 coding DNA: TGTGCCAGCAGCTTAGGGCGGGGGCCGAAAGAGACCCAGTACTTC. The genes are TRBV11-2 and TRBJ2-5; weak D call: TRBD2 (7 bases). Germline V gene data show CDR1 as SGHAT and CDR2 as FQNNGV. With 1 base removed from V and 3 bases from J, the gap between germline ends came to 12 bases. The CDR3 spans 15 residues.